Sequencing of this T cell receptor beta chain was carried out in a study of cytomegalovirus exposure and HLA in healthy donors. These donors counted as nominally healthy when sampled, but unrecorded immune exposures were likely. Note on this clone: As yet, its antigen is unknown.

The study's findings and limits: Accurate prediction of most subjects' HLA-A and HLA-B alleles from TCR beta sequences was reported. V segments that were indistinguishable, TRBV6-2 and TRBV6-3 among them, were omitted from analysis. As a later analysis revealed, most CMV-associated TCR beta chains appeared HLA-restricted.

Trimming removed 0 bases at V and 3 bases at J, with 14 bases between. This CDR3 has 16 residues. Germline CDR1 and CDR2: MNHEY and SVGAGI. PCR used 60 Vbeta primers and 13 Jbeta primers. Generated by immunoSEQ multiplex PCR, the TCRdb table keeps only in-frame clones and is missing some. The data contain roughly 200,000 clones, about four fifths of them seen just once; the ten biggest clones take up 2.5% to 3.5%. The chain uses TRBV6-5 and TRBJ1-1, with D maybe TRBD1 (5 bases). The source is a male donor in good health and CMV-seronegative. Sample: PBMCs. CDR3 protein: CASSYSSSGGDTEAFF. CDR3 bases: TGTGCCAGCAGTTACTCGAGTTCCGGGGGGGACACTGAAGCTTTCTTT.